This TCR beta chain was retrieved from a study of blood T cell repertoires in COVID-19. The wider study: Samples came from the United States, Italy and Spain, spanning acute and convalescent COVID-19.

The data were produced by immunoSEQ multiplex PCR, yet TCRdb's version contains in-frame clones alone and is incomplete. The sample contains 120,000 to 150,000 clones, about 83% of which appear only once. V lost 7 bases to trimming and J lost 3 bases, with 11 bases between them. Germline V gene lookup returns CDR1 LNHDA and CDR2 SQIVND (reference sequence). The CDR3 runs 13 residues. The source is a woman aged 45-60 years with active or convalescent COVID-19. The chain carries TRBV19 and TRBJ2-3, with D maybe TRBD2 (5 bases). Sequenced material: peripheral blood. CDR3 DNA sequence: TGTGCCAGTAAGGGAGAGGGAACAGATACGCAGTATTTT. Translation: CASKGEGTDTQYF.